Presented here are 26 T cell receptor beta chains from one specimen sequenced in a study of blood T cell repertoires in COVID-19. Generated by immunoSEQ multiplex PCR, the TCRdb table keeps only in-frame clones and is missing some. This table holds roughly 250,000 clones, nearly 85% found once. Material: peripheral blood. The receptor source for this set is a human donor in a cohort sampled during active COVID-19.

This clone turned up a few times. The J gene is TRBJ2-7, the V gene TRBV5-6; D uncertain. Trimming shortened V by 0 bases and J by 0 bases, and 7 bases separated the two germline ends. Germline V gives CDR1 SGHDT, CDR2 YYEEEE. The CDR3 covers 14 residues. The CDR3 region has the DNA TGTGCCAGCAGCTTGGAGCGAAACTCCTACGAGCAGTACTTC. Its protein is CASSLERNSYEQYF.

The chain is built from TRBV5-4 and TRBJ1-6, with D perhaps matching TRBD1 (5 bases). The germline V gene encodes CDR1 SGHNT and CDR2 YYREEE (reference sequence). This CDR3 has 14 amino acids. V was trimmed by 4 bases and J by 7 bases, leaving 12 bases between them. This CDR3 reads CASSPGLANSPLHF. The CDR3 nucleotides read TGTGCCAGCAGCCCGGGACTGGCAAATTCACCCCTCCACTTT. Filled out from reference TRBV5-4 and TRBJ1-6, the complete variable domain reads ETGVTQSPTHLIKTRGQQVTLRCSSQSGHNTVSWYQQALGQGPQFIFQYYREEENGRGNFPPRFSGLQFPNYSSELNVNALELDDSALYLCASSPGLANSPLHFGNGTRLTVT.

This clone was detected once. The chain recombines TRBV14 with TRBJ1-1; D not certain. Per the germline V gene, CDR1 is SGHDN and CDR2 is FVKESK. The V and J ends lost 5 bases and 0 bases respectively, with 7 bases between them. The CDR3 runs 13 residues. The CDR3, as DNA: TGTGCCAGCAGCAGAGAGATGAACACTGAAGCTTTCTTT. It encodes CASSREMNTEAFF.

The chain has TRBV5-5 and TRBJ1-1, with D possibly TRBD1 on 5 matching bases. Trimming pared 0 bases from V and 6 bases from J, leaving 15 bases between. CDR1 and CDR2 (germline): SGHKS, YYEKEE (reference sequence). There are 15 residues in the CDR3. CDR3 nucleotides: TGTGCCAGCAGCTTGGCAGGGAAGGGTTTTGCTGAAGCTTTCTTT. This translates into CASSLAGKGFAEAFF.

The chain links TRBV4-2 to TRBJ2-1; 9 positions agree with TRBD2. This CDR3 has 16 residues. Germline V CDR1 and CDR2: LGHNA, YNFKEQ. Unmatched junction bases numbered 1, after V lost 0 bases and J lost 1 base. The CDR3 bases are TGTGCCAGCAGCCAAGATAGCGGGAGTTCCTACAATGAGCAGTTCTTC. Translation gives CASSQDSGSSYNEQFF.

This rearrangement joins TRBV3-1 (or the pseudogene TRBV3-2) to TRBJ2-5; a weak D match, TRBD2 (6 bases). The CDR3 totals 16 residues. The germline V gene has CDR1 LGHDT and CDR2 YNNKEL (reference sequence). Trimming shortened V by 2 bases and J by 5 bases, and 18 bases separated the two germline ends. CDR3 nucleotides: TGTGCCAGCAGCCAATTTCGACCGCGCGGGGCCGAGACCCAGTACTTC. Encoded protein: CASSQFRPRGAETQYF.

The chain has TRBV4-1 and TRBJ1-2; D not resolved. Germline CDR1 MGHRA, CDR2 YSYEKL. The germline V and J ends were trimmed by 2 bases and 1 base, with 20 bases remaining between them. This CDR3 has 18 residues. CDR3 region: CASSQTTRSSSVNYGYTF. The CDR3 region has the DNA TGCGCCAGCAGCCAAACAACACGTTCCTCTTCCGTTAACTATGGCTACACCTTC.

The J gene is TRBJ1-1, the V gene TRBV5-1, with 7 bases aligning to TRBD1. After removal of 0 bases from V and 1 base from J, the junction contained 6 bases not matched to a gene. Germline V gene lookup returns CDR1 SGHRS and CDR2 YFSETQ. This CDR3 has 16 amino acids. The CDR3 DNA reads as TGCGCCAGCAGCTTGGCCACAGGGGTTACGAACACTGAAGCTTTCTTT. Translation gives CASSLATGVTNTEAFF.

The chain joins TRBV6-5 to TRBJ2-4; the D is unclear. V dropped 6 bases and J dropped 0 bases, with 9 bases sitting between them. CDR3 length equals 14 residues. Germline loops: CDR1 MNHEY, CDR2 SVGAGI. The CDR3 sequence is CASRQSQAKNIQYF. The CDR3 region has the DNA TGTGCCAGCAGGCAGTCCCAAGCCAAAAACATTCAGTACTTC.

This clone occurred a few times. The chain carries TRBV2 and TRBJ1-3, with 8 bases matching TRBD1. The CDR3 runs 18 residues. The V gene's germline CDR1 is SNHLY and CDR2 FYNNEI. V lost 2 bases, J lost 0 bases, and 9 bases stayed unmatched. For the CDR3, the DNA is TGTGCCAGCAGTGAACGAGGGCAGGGGGCTAGCTCTGGAAACACCATATATTTT. It codes for CASSERGQGASSGNTIYF.

This chain links TRBV6-2 or TRBV6-3 with TRBJ1-5, with TRBD1 matching over 10 bases. With V trimmed by 6 bases and J by 5 bases, 7 bases remained unmatched. CDR3 size: 15 residues. Germline loops: CDR1 MNHEY, CDR2 SVGEGT. The CDR3 region has the DNA TGTGCCAGCAGCCCGGGACAGGGGTATTATCAGCCCCAGCATTTT. Translated, it gives CASSPGQGYYQPQHF.

This rearrangement joins TRBV4-2 to TRBJ2-6, with a tentative D call TRBD1 (5 bases). CDR3 size: 18 residues. The germline V and J ends were trimmed by 4 bases and 0 bases, with 16 bases remaining between them. The germline CDR1 and CDR2 sequences are LGHNA and YNFKEQ. The CDR3 coding sequence is TGTGCCAGCAGCCTTACAGGCGGAAGCTCCTCTGGGGCCAACGTCCTGACTTTC. Protein sequence: CASSLTGGSSSGANVLTF.

The rearrangement uses TRBV3-1 (or the pseudogene TRBV3-2) and TRBJ2-1; D is unresolved. The CDR3 consists of 15 residues. V was pared by 3 bases and J by 1 base, with 10 bases between. Looked up from germline, CDR1 is LGHDT and CDR2 is YNNKEL (reference sequence). CDR3 amino acids: CASSQRHPSYNEQFF. Here the CDR3 DNA reads TGTGCCAGCAGCCAGCGACACCCATCCTACAATGAGCAGTTCTTC.

The rearrangement joins TRBV6-5 to TRBJ1-2; the match to TRBD1 covers 9 bases. Germline CDR1 MNHEY, CDR2 SVGAGI. J lost 12 bases, V lost 2 bases, and 16 bases had no gene match. This CDR3 is 16 amino acids long. Here the CDR3 reads CASSYRSGTGRIPNTF. The CDR3 DNA follows: TGTGCCAGCAGTTACCGATCCGGGACAGGGCGCATCCCAAACACCTTC.

The chain links TRBV4-2 to TRBJ1-6; D remains ambiguous. This CDR3 is 12 amino acids long. Germline V gene sequence: CDR1 LGHNA, CDR2 YNFKEQ. V lost 0 bases and J 10 bases, leaving 4 bases between the germline ends. This CDR3 reads CASSQDMSPLHF. The CDR3 bases are TGTGCCAGCAGCCAAGATATGTCACCCCTCCACTTT.

The chain has TRBV28 and TRBJ1-1, with 8 bases identical to TRBD1. With 6 bases clipped from V and 5 bases from J, the junction kept 2 bases outside the gene matches. The CDR3 spans 12 residues. Germline V gene lookup returns CDR1 MDHEN and CDR2 SYDVKM. The CDR3 bases are TGTGCCAGCAGAACAGGGGGTACTGAAGCTTTCTTT. Encoded protein: CASRTGGTEAFF.

The rearrangement uses TRBV5-1 and TRBJ2-2, with a weak D call TRBD2 (5 bases). V was clipped by 4 bases and J by 0 bases, with 13 bases between them. The CDR3 length is 16 residues. Germline V gene lookup returns CDR1 SGHRS and CDR2 YFSETQ. CDR3 DNA sequence: TGCGCCAGCAGCGGAGGCCCTAACACGAACACCGGGGAGCTGTTTTTT. This encodes CASSGGPNTNTGELFF. The whole variable domain, remainder taken from reference TRBV5-1 and TRBJ2-2, is KAGVTQTPRYLIKTRGQQVTLSCSPISGHRSVSWYQQTPGQGLQFLFEYFSETQRNKGNFPGRFSGRQFSNSRSEMNVSTLELGDSALYLCASSGGPNTNTGELFFGEGSRLTVL.

V usage is TRBV2 and J usage is TRBJ1-5, with 9 bases identical to TRBD1. CDR1 and CDR2 (germline): SNHLY, FYNNEI. V lost 6 bases and J lost 9; bases outside the gene matches: 12. CDR3 length: 15 amino acids. CDR3 residues: CASSQDRGKSTPQHF. The CDR3 DNA sequence: TGTGCCAGCAGCCAGGACAGGGGAAAATCGACGCCCCAGCATTTT.

The genes are TRBV28 and TRBJ2-7; 10 bases align to TRBD1. Per germline, CDR1 MDHEN and CDR2 SYDVKM. V was clipped by 4 bases and J by 6 bases; unmatched bases: 9. The CDR3 has 15 residues. The CDR3, as DNA: TGTGCCAGCAGTTATCCGGGACAGGGGATTTTCGAGCAGTACTTC. Protein product: CASSYPGQGIFEQYF.

The chain carries TRBV6-6 and TRBJ1-3; 9 positions agree with TRBD1. Germline CDR1 and CDR2: MNHNY and SVGAGI (reference sequence). J lost 3 bases, V lost 6 bases, and 6 bases had no gene match. The CDR3 length is 15 residues. The chain's CDR3 is CASSLTGGSGNTIYF. The CDR3 bases are TGTGCCAGCAGCCTTACAGGGGGCAGTGGAAACACCATATATTTT.

The chain couples TRBV7-2 to TRBJ2-1; tentative D call: TRBD1 (5 bases). V was cut by 8 bases and J by 10 bases, with 18 bases left in between. This CDR3 has 13 amino acids. Germline-derived CDR1 and CDR2 are SGHTA and FQGNSA. As DNA, the CDR3 is TGTGCCAGCGCCCCTGCCAGGGAAAGGGAGCAGTTCTTC. Protein: CASAPAREREQFF.

The chain's CDR3 is CASSKKREESGELFF. The CDR3 bases are TGTGCCAGCAGCAAAAAGCGGGAGGAATCCGGGGAGCTGTTTTTT. The genes are TRBV21-1 and TRBJ2-2; TRBD2 reflects the table's D call only, with no check against the DNA. TRBV21-1 is designated a pseudogene. The CDR3 has 15 amino acids.

This clone was detected once. The chain links TRBV7-9 to TRBJ2-1, with 8 positions matching TRBD2. Germline-derived CDR1 and CDR2 are SEHNR and FQNEAQ (reference sequence). This CDR3 spans 17 amino acids. V shed 5 bases, J shed 3 bases, and the junction held 12 bases outside the gene matches. The CDR3, as DNA: TGTGCCAGCAGCCTAGATGTAGCGGGAAGGTACTACAATGAGCAGTTCTTC. Its protein product is CASSLDVAGRYYNEQFF.

This clone appeared once. The chain combines TRBV3-1 (or the pseudogene TRBV3-2) with TRBJ2-1; 11 bases agree with TRBD2. J gave up 4 bases and V 4 bases, and 6 bases lay outside the gene matches. Germline loops: CDR1 LGHDT, CDR2 YNNKEL (reference sequence). The CDR3 runs 16 residues. The CDR3 DNA follows: TGTGCCAGCAGCCCGGTAGCGGGAGGGGCATACAATGAGCAGTTCTTC. This codes for CASSPVAGGAYNEQFF.

DNA for the CDR3: TGTGCCAGCAGCCAAGGGCTAGCGGGGGGCAACAATGAGCAGTTCTTC. Its protein product is CASSQGLAGGNNEQFF. The V call is TRBV14, the J call TRBJ2-1; 11 bases are a match to TRBD2. The V and J ends lost 1 base and 5 bases, in that order; junction bases with no gene match: 4. The CDR3 is made up of 16 amino acids. In germline, CDR1 is SGHDN, CDR2 FVKESK.

This clone was seen just once. The chain has TRBV9 and TRBJ2-1; the D gene is possibly TRBD1 (5 bases). Germline CDR1 and CDR2: SGDLS and YYNGEE. The CDR3 is 18 amino acids. V lost 4 bases and J lost 1, with 21 bases in between. The DNA for the CDR3 is TGTGCCAGCAGCTCTCCTTTGACAGACCCCCAATCCTACAATGAGCAGTTCTTC. Translating gives CASSSPLTDPQSYNEQFF.